This record concerns one T cell receptor (beta chain) sequence. Its antigen remains unknown. Individually, cDNA molecules had unique molecular identifiers attached to them. TCRdb reanalysed the 5' RACE reads using MiXCR and keeps one entry per CDR3 protein. This repertoire shows just under 90,000 distinct CDR3 sequences, around 14% found once; its top ten account for 6.5% to 9%. Germline CDR1 and CDR2: LGHDT and YNNKEL (reference sequence). Trimming cost V 0 bases and J 6 bases, with 8 bases left between them. There are 13 residues in the CDR3. The entry originates in a study of early T cells in non-severe SARS-CoV-2 infection. Study results and limitations: Reliance on VDJdb matching favored anti-spike CD8 responses; private and CD4 specificities were missed.

The sample was whole blood. The origin of this receptor is an adult who was a healthcare worker with PCR-confirmed SARS-CoV-2 infection or an uninfected control (not recorded which). V usage is TRBV3-1 and J usage is TRBJ1-2; D may be TRBD1 (5 bases). CDR3 protein: CASSQEGVDGYTF. CDR3 DNA: TGTGCCAGCAGCCAAGAGGGGGTGGATGGCTACACCTTC.